This T cell receptor beta chain emerged from a study of blood T cell repertoires in COVID-19. With V trimmed by 3 bases and J by 4 bases, 2 bases remained unmatched. The germline CDR1 and CDR2 sequences are MNHEY and SMNVEV (reference sequence). There are 15 residues in the CDR3. Assay: immunoSEQ multiplex PCR; the TCRdb copy retains only in-frame clones and omits some. The data contain around 150,000 clones, 75% to 90% of them singletons. The sequencing input was peripheral blood. The J gene is TRBJ2-1, the V gene TRBV27; TRBD2 aligns across 11 bases. This TCR was sampled from a woman aged 60-70 years with active COVID-19. The CDR3 protein is CASSLTSGIYNEQFF. CDR3 nucleotide sequence: TGTGCCAGCAGTTTGACTAGCGGGATATACAATGAGCAGTTCTTC.